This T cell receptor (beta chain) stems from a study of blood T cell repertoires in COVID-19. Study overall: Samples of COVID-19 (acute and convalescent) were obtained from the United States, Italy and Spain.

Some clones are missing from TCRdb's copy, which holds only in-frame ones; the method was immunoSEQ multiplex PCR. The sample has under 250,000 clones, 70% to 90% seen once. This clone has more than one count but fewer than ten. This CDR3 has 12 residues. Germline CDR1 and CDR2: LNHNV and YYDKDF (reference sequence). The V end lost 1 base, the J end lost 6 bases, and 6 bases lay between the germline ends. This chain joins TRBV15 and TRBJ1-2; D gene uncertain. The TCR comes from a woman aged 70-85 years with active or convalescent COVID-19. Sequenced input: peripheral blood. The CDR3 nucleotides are TGTGCCACCAGCAGAGCCGGGAATGGCTACACCTTC. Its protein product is CATSRAGNGYTF.